The rows below give T cell receptor beta chains drawn from one sample of a study of CD8+ T cells in alopecia areata. Some clones are missing from TCRdb's copy, which holds only in-frame ones; the method was immunoSEQ multiplex PCR. The data contain approximately 66,000 clones, approximately 60% of them singletons. Sequencing used CD8+ T cells sorted from blood, obtained at week 0. These receptors originate from a human donor with alopecia areata. Each CDR3 is given with its conserved first and last residue. The order of the fields is clone size, D gene, V gene, J gene, CDR3 protein, CDR3 DNA. D genes are given only for firm matches. Expanded clones get a size class; other rows say once, few or many, or leave the size out.

clone_size: .
d_call: .
v_call: TRBV28
j_call: TRBJ2-2
cdr3_aa: CASSWDMMNTGELFF
cdr3_nt: TGTGCCAGCAGCTGGGACATGATGAACACCGGGGAGCTGTTTTTT

clone_size: .
d_call: .
v_call: TRBV10-3
j_call: TRBJ2-5
cdr3_aa: CAIMVTAEKTQYF
cdr3_nt: TGTGCCATCATGGTGACAGCGGAAAAGACCCAGTACTTC

clone_size: .
d_call: TRBD2
v_call: TRBV10-3
j_call: TRBJ2-2
cdr3_aa: CAISRISGRAYTGELFF
cdr3_nt: TGTGCCATCAGTCGTATTAGCGGGAGGGCATACACCGGGGAGCTGTTTTTT

clone_size: .
d_call: .
v_call: TRBV7-9
j_call: TRBJ2-3
cdr3_aa: CASSHQGTQYF
cdr3_nt: TGTGCCAGCAGTCACCAGGGAACGCAGTATTTT

clone_size: .
d_call: TRBD1
v_call: TRBV5-1
j_call: TRBJ2-7
cdr3_aa: CASSGAGTGYYEQYF
cdr3_nt: TGCGCCAGCAGCGGAGCCGGGACAGGGTACTACGAGCAGTACTTC

clone_size: .
d_call: TRBD2
v_call: TRBV7-9
j_call: TRBJ2-5
cdr3_aa: CASSPGTSGWETQYF
cdr3_nt: TGTGCCAGCAGCCCAGGGACTAGCGGGTGGGAGACCCAGTACTTC

clone_size: few
d_call: TRBD1
v_call: TRBV6-5
j_call: TRBJ2-5
cdr3_aa: CASSYAGTERETQYF
cdr3_nt: TGTGCCAGCAGTTACGCCGGGACAGAACGCGAGACCCAGTACTTC

clone_size: few
d_call: TRBD2
v_call: TRBV4-1
j_call: TRBJ2-7
cdr3_aa: CASSQDPTSGGTYEQYF
cdr3_nt: TGCGCCAGCAGCCAAGACCCAACTAGCGGGGGGACCTACGAGCAGTACTTC

clone_size: few
d_call: TRBD1
v_call: TRBV7-7
j_call: TRBJ2-5
cdr3_aa: CASSLDRGETQYF
cdr3_nt: TGTGCCAGCAGCCTGGACAGGGGTGAGACCCAGTACTTC

clone_size: .
d_call: .
v_call: TRBV5-6
j_call: TRBJ2-1
cdr3_aa: CASSLASSGDYSYNEQFF
cdr3_nt: TGTGCCAGCAGCTTGGCGAGTAGCGGAGACTACTCCTACAATGAGCAGTTCTTC

clone_size: .
d_call: .
v_call: TRBV30
j_call: TRBJ2-3
cdr3_aa: CAWSVAGSSTDTQYF
cdr3_nt: TGTGCCTGGAGTGTGGCAGGGTCTAGCACAGATACGCAGTATTTT

clone_size: few
d_call: TRBD2
v_call: TRBV4-3
j_call: TRBJ2-7
cdr3_aa: CASSQDLAGAIYEQYF
cdr3_nt: TGCGCCAGCAGCCAAGATTTAGCGGGAGCAATCTACGAGCAGTACTTC

clone_size: .
d_call: .
v_call: TRBV15
j_call: TRBJ1-2
cdr3_aa: CATSREPDGSGYTF
cdr3_nt: TGTGCCACCAGCAGGGAACCGGACGGATCAGGCTACACCTTC

clone_size: .
d_call: .
v_call: TRBV19
j_call: TRBJ2-7
cdr3_aa: CASSDVTGEQYF
cdr3_nt: TGTGCCAGCAGTGACGTTACTGGCGAGCAGTACTTC

clone_size: .
d_call: .
v_call: TRBV4-1
j_call: TRBJ2-5
cdr3_aa: CASSQDPGVGQETQYF
cdr3_nt: TGCGCCAGCAGCCAAGACCCTGGGGTGGGTCAAGAGACCCAGTACTTC

clone_size: .
d_call: TRBD1
v_call: TRBV6-5
j_call: TRBJ2-1
cdr3_aa: CASSSGQAYNEQFF
cdr3_nt: TGTGCCAGCAGCTCCGGACAGGCGTACAATGAGCAGTTCTTC

clone_size: .
d_call: TRBD1
v_call: TRBV5-6
j_call: TRBJ2-1
cdr3_aa: CASGRDSLYNEQFF
cdr3_nt: TGTGCCAGCGGCCGGGACAGTCTTTACAATGAGCAGTTCTTC

clone_size: few
d_call: .
v_call: TRBV7-2
j_call: TRBJ2-7
cdr3_aa: CASSLAELGDLDEQYF
cdr3_nt: TGTGCCAGCAGCTTAGCGGAATTGGGGGACCTGGACGAGCAGTACTTC

clone_size: .
d_call: .
v_call: TRBV30
j_call: TRBJ2-1
cdr3_aa: CAWSFSVPPMEQFF
cdr3_nt: TGTGCCTGGAGTTTTAGCGTCCCTCCGATGGAGCAGTTCTTC

clone_size: medium-sized
d_call: .
v_call: TRBV4-1
j_call: TRBJ1-1
cdr3_aa: CASSQGPGALNTEAFF
cdr3_nt: TGCGCCAGCAGCCAAGGGCCGGGGGCCCTGAACACTGAAGCTTTCTTT

clone_size: once
d_call: .
v_call: TRBV29-1
j_call: TRBJ2-5
cdr3_aa: CSVPENLRQETQYF
cdr3_nt: TGCAGCGTGCCAGAAAATTTAAGGCAAGAGACCCAGTACTTC

clone_size: .
d_call: .
v_call: TRBV4-1
j_call: TRBJ1-3
cdr3_aa: CASSLGEGNTIYF
cdr3_nt: TGCGCCAGCAGCCTCGGGGAGGGAAACACCATATATTTT

clone_size: .
d_call: .
v_call: TRBV4-3
j_call: TRBJ2-7
cdr3_aa: CASSQEYGAGEQYF
cdr3_nt: TGCGCCAGCAGCCAAGAGTACGGGGCTGGGGAGCAGTACTTC

clone_size: few
d_call: .
v_call: TRBV27
j_call: TRBJ1-2
cdr3_aa: CASSLSGSLPYGYTF
cdr3_nt: TGTGCCAGCAGTTTATCGGGCAGCTTACCCTATGGCTACACCTTC

clone_size: once
d_call: TRBD2
v_call: TRBV27
j_call: TRBJ2-1
cdr3_aa: CASKSSGGAHNEQFF
cdr3_nt: TGTGCCAGCAAATCTAGCGGGGGGGCCCACAATGAGCAGTTCTTC

clone_size: few
d_call: .
v_call: TRBV5-4
j_call: TRBJ1-4
cdr3_aa: CASSSTDEPNEKLFF
cdr3_nt: TGTGCCAGCAGCTCGACGGATGAGCCTAATGAAAAACTGTTTTTT

clone_size: few
d_call: TRBD1
v_call: TRBV11-2
j_call: TRBJ1-5
cdr3_aa: CATGQRDSKNECNQPQHF
cdr3_nt: TGTGCCACAGGACAAAGGGACAGCAAAAACGAGTGCAATCAGCCCCAGCATTTT

clone_size: .
d_call: .
v_call: TRBV4-1
j_call: TRBJ2-1
cdr3_aa: CASSQNRSSYNEQFF
cdr3_nt: TGCGCCAGCAGCCAAAACAGAAGCTCCTACAATGAGCAGTTCTTC

clone_size: .
d_call: .
v_call: TRBV27
j_call: TRBJ2-1
cdr3_aa: CASSLSQPGHEQFF
cdr3_nt: TGTGCCAGCAGTTTATCTCAGCCTGGGCATGAGCAGTTCTTC

clone_size: few
d_call: .
v_call: TRBV10-3
j_call: TRBJ2-5
cdr3_aa: CAIRDSQETQYF
cdr3_nt: TGTGCCATCAGGGACAGCCAAGAGACCCAGTACTTC

clone_size: .
d_call: TRBD2
v_call: TRBV5-1
j_call: TRBJ2-1
cdr3_aa: CASTLSGGNEQFF
cdr3_nt: TGCGCCAGCACTCTTAGCGGGGGGAATGAGCAGTTCTTC

clone_size: .
d_call: .
v_call: TRBV5-6
j_call: TRBJ2-5
cdr3_aa: CASSLVSSAAWWETQYF
cdr3_nt: TGTGCCAGCAGCTTGGTCAGTAGCGCGGCCTGGTGGGAGACCCAGTACTTC

clone_size: .
d_call: TRBD1
v_call: TRBV29-1
j_call: TRBJ1-1
cdr3_aa: CSVSGTVAFF
cdr3_nt: TGCAGCGTTTCTGGGACAGTAGCTTTCTTT

clone_size: .
d_call: TRBD1
v_call: TRBV6-1
j_call: TRBJ2-2
cdr3_aa: CASSDWGTGDSGGELFF
cdr3_nt: TGTGCCAGCAGTGATTGGGGGACAGGGGATTCAGGCGGGGAGCTGTTTTTT

clone_size: .
d_call: TRBD1
v_call: TRBV19
j_call: TRBJ2-7
cdr3_aa: CASSLAGTGVYEQYF
cdr3_nt: TGTGCCAGTTCTCTCGCCGGGACAGGGGTCTACGAGCAGTACTTC

clone_size: few
d_call: .
v_call: TRBV4-3
j_call: TRBJ2-5
cdr3_aa: CASSQDLSRGRETQYF
cdr3_nt: TGCGCCAGCAGCCAAGATCTTTCGCGGGGAAGGGAGACCCAGTACTTC

clone_size: .
d_call: .
v_call: TRBV13
j_call: TRBJ2-1
cdr3_aa: CASSSPGESYNEQFF
cdr3_nt: TGTGCCAGCAGCTCCCCGGGGGAATCCTACAATGAGCAGTTCTTC

clone_size: .
d_call: TRBD1
v_call: TRBV15
j_call: TRBJ1-5
cdr3_aa: CATSREGQTRDF
cdr3_nt: TGTGCCACCAGCAGAGAGGGACAGACGAGAGATTTT

clone_size: few
d_call: .
v_call: TRBV29-1
j_call: TRBJ1-2
cdr3_aa: CSVDPLRHYGYTF
cdr3_nt: TGCAGCGTTGATCCACTGAGACACTATGGCTACACCTTC

clone_size: .
d_call: .
v_call: TRBV30
j_call: TRBJ1-1
cdr3_aa: CASRTDDHTEAFF
cdr3_nt: TGTGCCTCACGCACCGACGACCACACTGAAGCTTTCTTT

clone_size: .
d_call: .
v_call: TRBV19
j_call: TRBJ1-2
cdr3_aa: CASSGGHGYTF
cdr3_nt: TGTGCCAGTAGTGGTGGCCATGGCTACACCTTC

clone_size: few
d_call: .
v_call: TRBV7-9
j_call: TRBJ2-2
cdr3_aa: CASSLARDTGELFF
cdr3_nt: TGTGCCAGCAGCTTAGCCCGGGACACCGGGGAGCTGTTTTTT

clone_size: .
d_call: TRBD2
v_call: TRBV27
j_call: TRBJ2-1
cdr3_aa: CASSLVSGSSYNEQFF
cdr3_nt: TGTGCCAGCAGTTTGGTTAGCGGGAGCTCCTACAATGAGCAGTTCTTC

clone_size: few
d_call: .
v_call: TRBV29-1
j_call: TRBJ2-5
cdr3_aa: CSVELGLGETQYF
cdr3_nt: TGCAGCGTTGAACTGGGGTTGGGAGAGACCCAGTACTTC

clone_size: .
d_call: TRBD2
v_call: TRBV29-1
j_call: TRBJ2-3
cdr3_aa: CSVTSGRADTQYF
cdr3_nt: TGCAGCGTTACTAGCGGGAGAGCAGATACGCAGTATTTT

clone_size: .
d_call: .
v_call: TRBV27
j_call: TRBJ1-5
cdr3_aa: CASSPWLGQPQHF
cdr3_nt: TGTGCCAGCAGTCCTTGGTTGGGCCAGCCCCAGCATTTT

clone_size: .
d_call: TRBD1
v_call: TRBV29-1
j_call: TRBJ1-2
cdr3_aa: CSVERPGQDYGYTF
cdr3_nt: TGCAGCGTTGAGAGACCGGGACAGGACTATGGCTACACCTTC

clone_size: .
d_call: TRBD2
v_call: TRBV15
j_call: TRBJ2-7
cdr3_aa: CATSRAQALAGAYEQYF
cdr3_nt: TGTGCCACCAGCAGAGCCCAAGCCCTAGCGGGAGCCTACGAGCAGTACTTC

clone_size: .
d_call: .
v_call: TRBV4-3
j_call: TRBJ1-4
cdr3_aa: CASSQDEGGATNEKLFF
cdr3_nt: TGCGCCAGCAGCCAAGATGAAGGCGGTGCAACTAATGAAAAACTGTTTTTT

clone_size: many
d_call: .
v_call: TRBV9
j_call: TRBJ2-1
cdr3_aa: CASSVMDGPYNEQFF
cdr3_nt: TGTGCCAGCAGCGTAATGGACGGGCCTTACAATGAGCAGTTCTTC

clone_size: .
d_call: .
v_call: TRBV29-1
j_call: TRBJ2-1
cdr3_aa: CSVEQDNYNEQFF
cdr3_nt: TGCAGCGTTGAACAAGACAACTACAATGAGCAGTTCTTC

clone_size: .
d_call: .
v_call: TRBV29-1
j_call: TRBJ2-7
cdr3_aa: CSVVRGIDEQYF
cdr3_nt: TGCAGCGTTGTTCGCGGGATCGACGAGCAGTACTTC

clone_size: .
d_call: .
v_call: TRBV4-1
j_call: TRBJ2-1
cdr3_aa: CASSQALGDNEQFF
cdr3_nt: TGCGCCAGCAGCCAAGCCCTTGGGGACAATGAGCAGTTCTTC